The text below deals with one TCR beta chain. Its antigen is currently unknown. This record comes from a study of cytomegalovirus exposure and HLA in healthy donors. Study results and limitations: In vitro confirmation showed three CMV-associated chains to be CMV antigen specific. Sequencing probably produced one cluster of sequence variants that were highly shared. Among TCR beta chains, those listed as cytomegalovirus-associated numbered 164.

Germline loops: CDR1 MGHRA, CDR2 YSYEKL. The CDR3 has 13 residues. Trimming left V 1 base short and J 2 bases short, with 6 bases between. Vbeta (60) and Jbeta (13) primers were used in the PCR. Repertoires were generated with immunoSEQ multiplex PCR, while TCRdb's copy carries only in-frame clones and drops some. This table holds 100,000 or so clones, more than 70% found once. The origin of this receptor is a man aged 30 to 45 in good health and CMV-seronegative. The V call is TRBV4-1, the J call TRBJ2-7; D ambiguous. Sample: PBMCs. Written as DNA, the CDR3 is TGCGCCAGCAGCCAAGTTTCCGCCTACGAGCAGTACTTC. Encoded protein: CASSQVSAYEQYF.